This T cell receptor beta chain stems from a study of blood T cell repertoires in COVID-19. This table comes from immunoSEQ multiplex PCR, and its TCRdb copy is limited to in-frame clones, with some not included. Of approximately 130,000 clones in the sample, 85% were seen once. V was trimmed by 5 bases and J by 1 base, leaving 11 bases between them. The CDR3 is 14 residues long. Germline CDR1 reads LNHDA; CDR2 reads SQIVND (reference sequence). The clonotype comes from a man aged 60 to 75 with acute or convalescent COVID-19. This chain joins TRBV19 and TRBJ2-5; weak D call: TRBD1 (6 bases). Sequencing was done on a sample of peripheral blood. The CDR3 sequence: CASSPQGIQETQYF. The CDR3, as DNA: TGTGCCAGTAGTCCACAGGGAATCCAAGAGACCCAGTACTTC.